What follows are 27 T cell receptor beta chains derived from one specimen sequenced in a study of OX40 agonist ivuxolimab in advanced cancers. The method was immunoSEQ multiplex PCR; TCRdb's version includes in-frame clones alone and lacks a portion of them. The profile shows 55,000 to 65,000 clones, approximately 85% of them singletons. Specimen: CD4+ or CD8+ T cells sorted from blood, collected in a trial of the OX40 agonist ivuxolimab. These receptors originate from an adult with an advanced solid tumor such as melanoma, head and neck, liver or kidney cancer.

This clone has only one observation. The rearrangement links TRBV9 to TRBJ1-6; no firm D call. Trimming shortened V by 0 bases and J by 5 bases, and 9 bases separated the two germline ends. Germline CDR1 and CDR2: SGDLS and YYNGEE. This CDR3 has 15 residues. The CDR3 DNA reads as TGTGCCAGCAGCGTAGACTGGACGGATAATTCACCCCTCCACTTT. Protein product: CASSVDWTDNSPLHF.

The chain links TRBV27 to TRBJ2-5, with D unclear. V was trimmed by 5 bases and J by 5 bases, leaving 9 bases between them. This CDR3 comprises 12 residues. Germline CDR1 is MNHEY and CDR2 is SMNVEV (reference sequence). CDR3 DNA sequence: TGTGCCAGCAGTCCCCTCGGGGAGACCCAGTACTTC. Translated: CASSPLGETQYF.

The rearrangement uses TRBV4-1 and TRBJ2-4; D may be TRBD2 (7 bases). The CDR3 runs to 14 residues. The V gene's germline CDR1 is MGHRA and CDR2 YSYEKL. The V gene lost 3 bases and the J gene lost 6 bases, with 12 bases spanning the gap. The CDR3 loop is CASSHQGRGNIQYF. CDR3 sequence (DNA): TGCGCCAGCAGCCATCAGGGGAGGGGAAACATTCAGTACTTC.

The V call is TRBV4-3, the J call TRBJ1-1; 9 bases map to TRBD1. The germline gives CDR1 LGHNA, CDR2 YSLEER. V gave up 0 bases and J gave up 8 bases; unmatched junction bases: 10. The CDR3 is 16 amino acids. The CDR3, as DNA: TGCGCCAGCAGCCAAGAACAGGGGGCCGACTATATGGAAGCTTTCTTT. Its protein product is CASSQEQGADYMEAFF.

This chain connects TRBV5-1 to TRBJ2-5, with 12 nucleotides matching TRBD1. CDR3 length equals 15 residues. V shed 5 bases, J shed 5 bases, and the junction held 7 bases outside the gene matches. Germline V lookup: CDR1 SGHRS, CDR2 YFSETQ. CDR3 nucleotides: TGCGCCAGCAGTCGGGGGGACAGGGGGCTCGAGACCCAGTACTTC. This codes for CASSRGDRGLETQYF. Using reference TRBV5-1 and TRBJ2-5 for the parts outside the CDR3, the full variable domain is KAGVTQTPRYLIKTRGQQVTLSCSPISGHRSVSWYQQTPGQGLQFLFEYFSETQRNKGNFPGRFSGRQFSNSRSEMNVSTLELGDSALYLCASSRGDRGLETQYFGPGTRLLVL.

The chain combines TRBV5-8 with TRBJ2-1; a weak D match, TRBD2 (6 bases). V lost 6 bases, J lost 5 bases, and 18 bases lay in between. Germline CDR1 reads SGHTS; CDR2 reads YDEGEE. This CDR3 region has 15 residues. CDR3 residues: CASTSGGSGNNEQFF. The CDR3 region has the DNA TGTGCCAGCACGTCAGGTGGTAGCGGAAACAATGAGCAGTTCTTC.

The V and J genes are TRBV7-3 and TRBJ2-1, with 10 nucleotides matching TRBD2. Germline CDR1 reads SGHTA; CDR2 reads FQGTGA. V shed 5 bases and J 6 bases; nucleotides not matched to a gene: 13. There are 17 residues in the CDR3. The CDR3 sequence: CASSVGPGLAFGNEQFF. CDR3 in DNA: TGTGCCAGCAGCGTGGGGCCGGGACTAGCGTTCGGCAATGAGCAGTTCTTC.

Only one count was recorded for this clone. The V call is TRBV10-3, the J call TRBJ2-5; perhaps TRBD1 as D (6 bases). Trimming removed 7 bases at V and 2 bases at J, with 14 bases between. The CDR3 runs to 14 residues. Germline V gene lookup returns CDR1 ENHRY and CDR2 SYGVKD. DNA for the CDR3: TGTGCCATCACCAGGGGTTTGGGGCAAGAGACCCAGTACTTC. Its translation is CAITRGLGQETQYF.

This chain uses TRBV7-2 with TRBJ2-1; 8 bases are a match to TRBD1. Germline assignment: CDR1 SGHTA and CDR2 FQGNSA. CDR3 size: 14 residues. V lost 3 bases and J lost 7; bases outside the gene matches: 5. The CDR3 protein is CASSLDRDENEQFF. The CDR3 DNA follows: TGTGCCAGCAGCTTGGACAGGGATGAAAATGAGCAGTTCTTC. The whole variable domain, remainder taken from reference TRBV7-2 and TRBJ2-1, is GAGVSQSPSNKVTEKGKDVELRCDPISGHTALYWYRQSLGQGLEFLIYFQGNSAPDKSGLPSDRFSAERTGGSVSTLTIQRTQQEDSAVYLCASSLDRDENEQFFGPGTRLTVL.

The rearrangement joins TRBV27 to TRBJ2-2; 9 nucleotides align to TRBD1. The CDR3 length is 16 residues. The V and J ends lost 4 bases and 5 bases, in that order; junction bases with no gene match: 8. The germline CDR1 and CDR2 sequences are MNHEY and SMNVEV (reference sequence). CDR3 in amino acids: CASSSHRGQRTGELFF. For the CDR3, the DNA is TGTGCCAGCAGTTCTCACAGGGGGCAGAGGACCGGGGAGCTGTTTTTT.

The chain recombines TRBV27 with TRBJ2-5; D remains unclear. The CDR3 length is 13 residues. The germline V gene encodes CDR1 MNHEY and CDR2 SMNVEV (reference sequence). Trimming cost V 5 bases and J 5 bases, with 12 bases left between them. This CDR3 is CASSTYSGETQYF. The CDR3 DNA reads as TGTGCCAGCAGTACGTACTCCGGGGAGACCCAGTACTTC.

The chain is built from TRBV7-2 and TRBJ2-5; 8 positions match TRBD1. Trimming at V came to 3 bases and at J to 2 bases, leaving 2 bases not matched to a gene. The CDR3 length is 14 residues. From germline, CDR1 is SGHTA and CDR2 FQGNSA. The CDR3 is CASSFGTGQETQYF. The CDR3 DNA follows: TGTGCCAGCAGCTTTGGGACAGGACAAGAGACCCAGTACTTC. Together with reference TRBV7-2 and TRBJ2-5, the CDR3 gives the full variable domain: GAGVSQSPSNKVTEKGKDVELRCDPISGHTALYWYRQSLGQGLEFLIYFQGNSAPDKSGLPSDRFSAERTGGSVSTLTIQRTQQEDSAVYLCASSFGTGQETQYFGPGTRLLVL.

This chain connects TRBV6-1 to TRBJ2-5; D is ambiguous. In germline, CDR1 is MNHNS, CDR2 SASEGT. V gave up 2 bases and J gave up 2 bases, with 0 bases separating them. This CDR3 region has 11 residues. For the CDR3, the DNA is TGTGCCAGCAGTGAACAAGAGACCCAGTACTTC. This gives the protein CASSEQETQYF.

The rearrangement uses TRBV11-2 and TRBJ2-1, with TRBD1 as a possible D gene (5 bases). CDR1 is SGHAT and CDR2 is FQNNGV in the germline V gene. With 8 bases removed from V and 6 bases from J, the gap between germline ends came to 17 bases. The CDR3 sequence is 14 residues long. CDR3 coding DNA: TGTGCCAGCTCATCTTTAGGGGCTTTCAATGAGCAGTTCTTC. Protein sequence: CASSSLGAFNEQFF.

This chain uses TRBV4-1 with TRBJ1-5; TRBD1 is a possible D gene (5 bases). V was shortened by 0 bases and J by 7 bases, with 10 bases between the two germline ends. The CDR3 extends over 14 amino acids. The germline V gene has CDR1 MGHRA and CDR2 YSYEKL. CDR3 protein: CASSQDRGGQPQHF. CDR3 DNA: TGCGCCAGCAGCCAAGATAGGGGAGGGCAGCCCCAGCATTTT.

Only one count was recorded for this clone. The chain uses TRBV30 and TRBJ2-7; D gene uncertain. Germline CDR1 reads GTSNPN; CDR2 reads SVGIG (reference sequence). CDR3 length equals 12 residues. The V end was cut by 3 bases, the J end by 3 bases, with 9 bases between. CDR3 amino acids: CAWRESYYEQYF. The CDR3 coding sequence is TGTGCCTGGAGAGAGAGTTACTACGAGCAGTACTTC.

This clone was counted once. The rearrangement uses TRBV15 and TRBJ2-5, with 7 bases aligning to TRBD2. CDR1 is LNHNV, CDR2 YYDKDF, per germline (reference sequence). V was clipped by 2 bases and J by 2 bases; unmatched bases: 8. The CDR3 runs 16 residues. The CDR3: CATSRSYGGGQETQYF. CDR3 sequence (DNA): TGTGCCACCAGCAGATCCTACGGGGGAGGGCAAGAGACCCAGTACTTC. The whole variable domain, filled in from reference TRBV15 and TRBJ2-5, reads DAMVIQNPRYQVTQFGKPVTLSCSQTLNHNVMYWYQQKSSQAPKLLFHYYDKDFNNEADTPDNFQSRRPNTSFCFLDIRSPGLGDTAMYLCATSRSYGGGQETQYFGPGTRLLVL.

The DNA of the CDR3 is TGTGCCAGCAGCCAAGCGGGGGAGCGGAGCTACGAGCAGTACTTC. This gives the protein CASSQAGERSYEQYF. The chain combines TRBV4-2 with TRBJ2-7, with a tentative D call TRBD2 (6 bases). This CDR3 contains 15 residues. Trimming took off 1 base at V and 3 bases at J, with 13 bases between the two ends. Germline V gene data show CDR1 as LGHNA and CDR2 as YNFKEQ.

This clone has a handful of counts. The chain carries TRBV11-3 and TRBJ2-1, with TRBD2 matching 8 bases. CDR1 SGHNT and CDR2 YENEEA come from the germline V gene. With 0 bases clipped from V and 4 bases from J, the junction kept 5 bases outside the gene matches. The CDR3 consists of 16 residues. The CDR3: CASSLDLRGGYNEQFF. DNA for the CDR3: TGTGCCAGCAGCTTAGATTTACGGGGGGGTTACAATGAGCAGTTCTTC.

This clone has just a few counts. The CDR3 is CASSRGLAGTEGEQFF. The CDR3 DNA follows: TGTGCCAGCAGTCGGGGACTAGCGGGGACGGAGGGTGAGCAGTTCTTC. The chain has TRBV28 and TRBJ2-1; the match to TRBD2 covers 13 bases. V was clipped by 5 bases and J by 9 bases; unmatched bases: 10. CDR3 size: 16 residues. Germline CDR1 MDHEN, CDR2 SYDVKM.

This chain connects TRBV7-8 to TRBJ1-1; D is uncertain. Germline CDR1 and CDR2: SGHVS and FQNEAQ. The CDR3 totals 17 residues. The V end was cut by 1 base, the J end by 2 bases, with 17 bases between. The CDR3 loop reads CASSLEPGRTGNTEAFF. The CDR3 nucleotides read TGTGCCAGCAGCTTAGAGCCTGGCAGGACGGGAAACACTGAAGCTTTCTTT.

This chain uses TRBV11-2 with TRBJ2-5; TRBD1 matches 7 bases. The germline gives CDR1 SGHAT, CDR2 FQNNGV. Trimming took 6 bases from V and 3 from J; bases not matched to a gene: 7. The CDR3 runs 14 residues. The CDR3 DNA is TGTGCCAGCAGAGATACTACAGGGGAAGAGACCCAGTACTTC. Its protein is CASRDTTGEETQYF.

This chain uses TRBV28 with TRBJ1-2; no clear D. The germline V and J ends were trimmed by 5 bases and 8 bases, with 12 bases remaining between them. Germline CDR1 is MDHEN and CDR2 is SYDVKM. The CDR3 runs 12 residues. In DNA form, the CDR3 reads TGTGCCAGCAGTACCAGGATTCGGGGCTACACCTTC. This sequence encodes CASSTRIRGYTF.

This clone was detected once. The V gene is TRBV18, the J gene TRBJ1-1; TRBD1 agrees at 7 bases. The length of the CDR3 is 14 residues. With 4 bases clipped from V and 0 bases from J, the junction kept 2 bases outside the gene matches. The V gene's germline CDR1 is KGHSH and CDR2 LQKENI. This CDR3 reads CASSRDSLNTEAFF. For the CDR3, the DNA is TGTGCCAGCTCACGGGACAGTCTGAACACTGAAGCTTTCTTT.

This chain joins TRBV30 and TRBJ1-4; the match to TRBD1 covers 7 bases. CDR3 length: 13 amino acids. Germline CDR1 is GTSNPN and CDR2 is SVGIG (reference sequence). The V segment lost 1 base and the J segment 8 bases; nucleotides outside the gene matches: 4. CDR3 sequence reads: CAWSGTGGEKLFF. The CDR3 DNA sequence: TGTGCCTGGAGTGGGACAGGCGGCGAAAAACTGTTTTTT.

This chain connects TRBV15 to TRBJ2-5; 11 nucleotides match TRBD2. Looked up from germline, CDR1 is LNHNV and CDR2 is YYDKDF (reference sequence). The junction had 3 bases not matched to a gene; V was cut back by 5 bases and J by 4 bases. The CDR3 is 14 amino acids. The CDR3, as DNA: TGTGCCACCAGCCGGCTAGCGGGAGGAGAGACCCAGTACTTC. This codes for CATSRLAGGETQYF.

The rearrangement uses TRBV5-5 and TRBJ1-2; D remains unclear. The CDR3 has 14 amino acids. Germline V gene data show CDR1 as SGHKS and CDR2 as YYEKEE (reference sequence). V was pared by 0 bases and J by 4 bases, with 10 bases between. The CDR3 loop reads CASSLGHRVYGYTF. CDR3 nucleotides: TGTGCCAGCAGCTTGGGACATAGAGTCTATGGCTACACCTTC.